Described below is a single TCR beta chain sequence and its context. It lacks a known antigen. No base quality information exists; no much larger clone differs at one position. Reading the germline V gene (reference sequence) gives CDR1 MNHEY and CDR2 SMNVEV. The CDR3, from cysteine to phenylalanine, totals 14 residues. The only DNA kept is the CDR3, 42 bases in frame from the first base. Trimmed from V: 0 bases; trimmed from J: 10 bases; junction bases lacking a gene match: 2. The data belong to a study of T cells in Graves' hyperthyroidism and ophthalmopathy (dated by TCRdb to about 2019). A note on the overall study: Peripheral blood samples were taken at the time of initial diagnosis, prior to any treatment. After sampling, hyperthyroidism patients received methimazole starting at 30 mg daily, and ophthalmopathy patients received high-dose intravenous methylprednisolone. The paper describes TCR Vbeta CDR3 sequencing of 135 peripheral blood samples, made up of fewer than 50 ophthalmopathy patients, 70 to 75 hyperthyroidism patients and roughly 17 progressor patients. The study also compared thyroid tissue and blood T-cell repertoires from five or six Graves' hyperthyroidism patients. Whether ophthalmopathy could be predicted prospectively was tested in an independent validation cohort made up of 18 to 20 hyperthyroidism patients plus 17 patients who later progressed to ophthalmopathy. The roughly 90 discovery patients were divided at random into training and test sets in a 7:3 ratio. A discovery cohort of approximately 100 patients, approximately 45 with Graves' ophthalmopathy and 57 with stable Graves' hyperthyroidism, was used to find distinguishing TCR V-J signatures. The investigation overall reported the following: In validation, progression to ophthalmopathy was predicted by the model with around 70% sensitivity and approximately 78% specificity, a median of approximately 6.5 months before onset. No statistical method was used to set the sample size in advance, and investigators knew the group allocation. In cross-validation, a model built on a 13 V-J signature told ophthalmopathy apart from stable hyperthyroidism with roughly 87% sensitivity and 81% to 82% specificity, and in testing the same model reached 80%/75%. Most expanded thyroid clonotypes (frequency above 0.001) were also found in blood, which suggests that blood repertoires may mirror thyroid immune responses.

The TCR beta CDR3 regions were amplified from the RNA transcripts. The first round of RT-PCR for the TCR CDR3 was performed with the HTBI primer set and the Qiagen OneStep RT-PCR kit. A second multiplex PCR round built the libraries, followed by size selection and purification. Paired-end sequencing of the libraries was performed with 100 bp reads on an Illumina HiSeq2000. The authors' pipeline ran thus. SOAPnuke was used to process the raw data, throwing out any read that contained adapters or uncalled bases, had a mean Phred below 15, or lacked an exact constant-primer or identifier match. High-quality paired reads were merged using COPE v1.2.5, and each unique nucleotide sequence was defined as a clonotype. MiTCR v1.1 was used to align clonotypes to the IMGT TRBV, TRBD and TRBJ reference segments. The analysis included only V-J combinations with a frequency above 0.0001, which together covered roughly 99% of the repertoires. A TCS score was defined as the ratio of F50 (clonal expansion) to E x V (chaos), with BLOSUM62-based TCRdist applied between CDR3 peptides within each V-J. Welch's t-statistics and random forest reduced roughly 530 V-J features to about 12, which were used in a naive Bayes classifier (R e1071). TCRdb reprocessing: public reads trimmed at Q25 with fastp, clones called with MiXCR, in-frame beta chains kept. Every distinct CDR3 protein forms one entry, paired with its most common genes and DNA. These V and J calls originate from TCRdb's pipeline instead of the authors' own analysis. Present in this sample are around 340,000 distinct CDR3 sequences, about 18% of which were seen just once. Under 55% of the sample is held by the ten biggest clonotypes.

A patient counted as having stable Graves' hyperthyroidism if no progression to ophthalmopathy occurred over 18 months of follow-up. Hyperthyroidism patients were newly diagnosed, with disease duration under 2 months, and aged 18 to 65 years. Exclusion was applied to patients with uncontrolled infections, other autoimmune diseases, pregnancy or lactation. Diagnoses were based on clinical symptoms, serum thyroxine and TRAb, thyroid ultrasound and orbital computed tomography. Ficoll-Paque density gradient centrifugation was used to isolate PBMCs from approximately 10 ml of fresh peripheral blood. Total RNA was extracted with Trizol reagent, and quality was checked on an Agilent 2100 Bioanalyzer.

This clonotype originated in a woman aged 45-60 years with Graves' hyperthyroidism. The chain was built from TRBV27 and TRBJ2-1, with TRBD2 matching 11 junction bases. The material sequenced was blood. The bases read TGTGCCAGCAGTTTATCTAGACTAGCGGGAGAGCAGTTCTTC. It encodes CASSLSRLAGEQFF.